This T cell receptor (beta chain) was sequenced during a study of T cell changes during pregnancy in multiple sclerosis. Measured with immunoSEQ multiplex PCR; TCRdb has only the in-frame clones, and not every one. Seen here are about 60,000 clones, around 93% observed once, and the top ten hold about 1.8%. The CDR3 is 14 residues long. After removal of 4 bases from V and 6 bases from J, the junction contained 5 bases not matched to a gene. CDR1 SGHNT and CDR2 YYREEE come from the germline V gene (reference sequence). The TCR was taken from a female donor with multiple sclerosis, enrolled in a pregnancy study. Sample: peripheral blood, taken after pregnancy. The J gene is TRBJ2-2, the V gene TRBV5-4; 8 bases line up with TRBD2. The CDR3 coding sequence is TGTGCCAGCAGCCCTAGCGGGCGCGCCGGGGAGCTGTTTTTT. Translation: CASSPSGRAGELFF.